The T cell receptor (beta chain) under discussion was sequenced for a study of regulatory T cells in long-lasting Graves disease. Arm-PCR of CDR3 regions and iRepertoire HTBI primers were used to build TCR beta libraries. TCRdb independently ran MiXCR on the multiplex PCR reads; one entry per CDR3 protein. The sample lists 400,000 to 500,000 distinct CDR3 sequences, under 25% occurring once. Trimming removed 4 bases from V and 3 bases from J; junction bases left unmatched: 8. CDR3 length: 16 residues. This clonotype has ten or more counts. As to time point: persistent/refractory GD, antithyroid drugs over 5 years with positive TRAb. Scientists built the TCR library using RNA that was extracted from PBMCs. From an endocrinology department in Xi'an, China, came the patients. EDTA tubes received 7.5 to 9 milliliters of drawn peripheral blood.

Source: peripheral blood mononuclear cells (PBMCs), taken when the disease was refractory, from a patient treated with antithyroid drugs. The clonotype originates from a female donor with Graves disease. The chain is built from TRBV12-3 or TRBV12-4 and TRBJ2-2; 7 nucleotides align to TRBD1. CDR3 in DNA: TGTGCCAGCAGTTCCCCGGAAGGGGGCTACACCGGGGAGCTGTTTTTT. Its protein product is CASSSPEGGYTGELFF.